The 5 T cell receptor beta chains below all came from one sample that was sequenced in a study of human T cells and chemical hapten exposure. Regarding time point: patch test 3, about 24 weeks after DPC sensitization. The sample's treatment: therapeutic diphenylcyclopropenone sensitization with weekly scalp DPC. TCRdb passed the RACE reads through MiXCR, listing each CDR3 protein once. The data show 30,000 or so distinct CDR3 sequences, almost 6% seen once. The sequencing used whole blood, collected in connection with sensitization to the hapten diphenylcyclopropenone (DPC). The receptor source for this set is a man younger than 45 with alopecia areata. Some clones in this sample may be carry-over from other donors' samples.

This clonotype was recorded many times. The J gene is TRBJ2-2, the V gene TRBV27; TRBD1 is a possible D gene (6 bases). This CDR3 has 13 amino acids. Trimming shortened V by 6 bases and J by 6 bases, and 11 bases separated the two germline ends. Germline-derived CDR1 and CDR2 are MNHEY and SMNVEV (reference sequence). CDR3 amino acids: CASRFGQPGELFF. As DNA, the CDR3 is TGTGCCAGCAGATTCGGACAGCCCGGGGAGCTGTTTTTT.

This clonotype was picked up many times. V gene TRBV2 combines with J gene TRBJ2-3; no firm D call. The CDR3 has 15 amino acids. CDR1 is SNHLY, CDR2 FYNNEI, per germline. V was clipped by 0 bases and J by 2 bases, with 9 bases between them. The CDR3 nucleotides read TGTGCCAGCAGTGAAGCGCGTGGGGTCACAGATACGCAGTATTTT. Translated, it gives CASSEARGVTDTQYF.

This clonotype was seen ten or more times. The V and J genes are TRBV28 and TRBJ2-1, with 8 bases aligning to TRBD2. This CDR3 has 14 residues. The J segment lost 7 bases and the V segment lost 6 bases, leaving 8 bases of the junction unmatched. Germline values: CDR1 MDHEN, CDR2 SYDVKM. The CDR3: CASSSFSGANEQFF. Written as DNA, the CDR3 is TGTGCCAGCAGCTCCTTTAGCGGGGCGAATGAGCAGTTCTTC.

This clonotype was picked up a small number of times. The chain couples TRBV6-6 to TRBJ2-2, with 8 bases that match TRBD2. Germline CDR1 reads MNHNY; CDR2 reads SVGAGI (reference sequence). The CDR3 length is 15 residues. The J segment lost 3 bases and the V segment lost 5 bases, leaving 5 bases of the junction unmatched. The CDR3 nucleotides are TGTGCCAGCAGTCGGGGACTAGTGGACACCGGGGAGCTGTTTTTT. Its translation: CASSRGLVDTGELFF.

This clonotype was picked up many times. The V call is TRBV12-5, the J call TRBJ2-7; D remains ambiguous. The V and J ends lost 3 bases and 6 bases respectively, with 9 bases between them. The CDR3 covers 12 residues. CDR1 and CDR2 (germline): LGHNT, FRNRAP. The CDR3 coding sequence is TGTGCTAGTGGTTTCCCTCAACGCGAGCAGTACTTC. Translated: CASGFPQREQYF.